Below are 5 T cell receptor beta chains sequenced from a single sample in a study. TCRdb passed the 5' RACE reads through MiXCR, listing each CDR3 protein once. The table has about 62,000 distinct CDR3 sequences, around 30% seen once. The sample was tumor-infiltrating naive CD4+ T cells sorted from the breast tumor. Indicated subset: naive CD4+ T cells, CD4+CD45RA+CD25-. These receptors originate from a female donor with breast cancer.

In its sample, this clonotype was seen a few times. The CDR3, as DNA: TGTGCCAGCAGTTTTGGAGTAGCGGGTGGCAATGAGCAGTTCTTC. It codes for CASSFGVAGGNEQFF. The chain links TRBV12-3 or TRBV12-4 to TRBJ2-1, with TRBD2 identical over 7 bases. J lost 6 bases, V lost 3 bases, and 8 bases had no gene match. This CDR3 contains 15 residues.

In its sample, this clonotype was seen a few times. The V gene is TRBV2, the J gene TRBJ2-5; no clear D. Germline-derived CDR1 and CDR2 are SNHLY and FYNNEI. The CDR3 covers 12 residues. V was pared by 4 bases and J by 4 bases, with 7 bases between. This CDR3 reads CASSAWGETQYF. In DNA, the CDR3 is TGTGCCAGCAGTGCCTGGGGAGAGACCCAGTACTTC.

In this sample, this clonotype turned up a few times. Without the conserved terminal phenylalanine or tryptophan, this CDR3 likely stems from a read error. The chain uses TRBV5-1 and TRBJ2-5; 13 bases match TRBD2. V shed 4 bases and J 5 bases; nucleotides not matched to a gene: 8. The CDR3 has 16 residues. Germline V gene sequence: CDR1 SGHRS, CDR2 YFSETQ. DNA for the CDR3: TGCGCCAGCAGCCCAGAACTAGCGGGAGGGGCGGAGACCCAGTACTCC. It yields the protein CASSPELAGGAETQYS.

The chain uses TRBV4-1 and TRBJ1-1, with D tentatively TRBD1 (6 bases). There are 14 residues in the CDR3. The V end was cut by 7 bases, the J end by 1 base, with 13 bases between. Germline lookup yields CDR1 MGHRA and CDR2 YSYEKL. CDR3 bases: TGCGCCAGCACCGGACGGACAGCGAACACTGAAGCTTTCTTT. Amino acids: CASTGRTANTEAFF.

This clonotype was found a few times. The chain carries TRBV6-1 and TRBJ1-2; no reliable D call. The CDR3 is 14 residues long. Germline V lookup: CDR1 MNHNS, CDR2 SASEGT. Deletions cut 0 bases from V and 8 bases from J, with 13 bases between. The CDR3: CASSEANADRGYTF. The CDR3 DNA sequence: TGTGCCAGCAGTGAAGCGAATGCGGATCGGGGCTACACCTTC.